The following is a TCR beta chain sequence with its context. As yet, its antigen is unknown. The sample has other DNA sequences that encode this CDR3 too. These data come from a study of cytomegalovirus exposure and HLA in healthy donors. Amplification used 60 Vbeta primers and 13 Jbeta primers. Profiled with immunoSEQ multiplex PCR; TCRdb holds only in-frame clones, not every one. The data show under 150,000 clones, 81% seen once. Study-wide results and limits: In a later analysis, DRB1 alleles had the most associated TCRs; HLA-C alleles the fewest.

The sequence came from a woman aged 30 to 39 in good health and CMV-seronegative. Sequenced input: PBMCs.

The CDR3 reads CASSSGSSYEQYF. The CDR3 bases are TGTGCCAGTAGTAGCGGCAGTTCCTACGAGCAGTACTTC. The chain joins TRBV19 to TRBJ2-7; no clear D gene. Trimming stripped 4 bases from V and 1 base from J, with 8 bases between. Germline-derived CDR1 and CDR2 are LNHDA and SQIVND (reference sequence). This CDR3 is built from 13 residues.